One and the same sample provided the 22 T cell receptor beta chains below, sequenced in a study of blood T cell repertoires in COVID-19. Measured with immunoSEQ multiplex PCR; TCRdb has only the in-frame clones, and not every one. The table has 250,000 or so clones, 86% seen once. Sample: peripheral blood. These receptor sequences come from a man aged 25-40 years with active or convalescent COVID-19.

The chain links TRBV19 to TRBJ2-1; 13 nucleotides agree with TRBD2. The CDR3 is made up of 14 amino acids. Unmatched junction bases numbered 4, after V lost 8 bases and J lost 6 bases. CDR1 is LNHDA and CDR2 is SQIVND in the germline V gene (reference sequence). CDR3 DNA sequence: TGTGCCAGTCTTGGGACTAGCGGGGCCAATGAGCAGTTCTTC. Translating gives CASLGTSGANEQFF.

V gene TRBV11-1 combines with J gene TRBJ1-1; the D gene is possibly TRBD1 (5 bases). There are 14 residues in the CDR3. The germline CDR1 and CDR2 sequences are SGHAT and FQDESV (reference sequence). V lost 2 bases and J lost 7, with 14 bases in between. The CDR3 loop reads CASSLSVRAVEAFF. The CDR3 DNA follows: TGTGCCAGCAGCTTATCAGTCAGGGCAGTTGAAGCTTTCTTT.

This chain links TRBV14 with TRBJ2-7, with 7 bases aligning to TRBD1. The CDR3 is 14 residues long. CDR1 is SGHDN, CDR2 FVKESK, per germline. The V and J ends lost 4 bases and 5 bases, in that order; junction bases with no gene match: 8. The CDR3 region is CASSPHARGNEQYF. The CDR3 bases are TGTGCCAGCAGCCCGCACGCCAGGGGGAACGAGCAGTACTTC.

This chain uses TRBV13 with TRBJ2-2; 10 bases line up with TRBD1. V shed 5 bases and J 3 bases; nucleotides not matched to a gene: 6. Germline V CDR1 and CDR2: PRHDT, FYEKMQ (reference sequence). The CDR3 sequence is 16 residues long. CDR3 protein: CASSRDRGQYTGELFF. CDR3 in DNA: TGTGCCAGCAGCCGAGACAGGGGGCAATACACCGGGGAGCTGTTTTTT.

J is TRBJ1-5 and V is TRBV5-1, with no clear D. Looked up from germline, CDR1 is SGHRS and CDR2 is YFSETQ. CDR3 length equals 14 residues. V was pared by 1 base and J by 4 bases, with 9 bases between. CDR3 nucleotides: TGCGCCAGCAGCTTGACCGGGAGGAATCAGCCCCAGCATTTT. Its translation: CASSLTGRNQPQHF.

The chain links TRBV7-2 to TRBJ1-2; D is undetermined. V was pared by 4 bases and J by 4 bases, with 16 bases between. This CDR3 region has 15 residues. CDR1 SGHTA and CDR2 FQGNSA come from the germline V gene. CDR3 sequence: CASSSDTAAPYGYTF. CDR3 DNA sequence: TGTGCCAGCAGCTCCGATACAGCGGCTCCCTATGGCTACACCTTC.

The CDR3 bases are TGTGCCAGCAGCTTAGAGTCATACAGCCCGAACACTGAAGCTTTCTTT. Its protein product is CASSLESYSPNTEAFF. The chain combines TRBV7-2 with TRBJ1-1; D not certain. In germline, CDR1 is SGHTA, CDR2 FQGNSA. V dropped 1 base and J dropped 1 base, with 13 bases sitting between them. CDR3 length equals 16 residues.

The sample holds a few counts of this clone. The chain has TRBV6-5 and TRBJ1-1, with a weak D call TRBD1 (6 bases). V was clipped by 7 bases and J by 1 base, with 13 bases between them. The CDR3 is made up of 14 amino acids. Germline values: CDR1 MNHEY, CDR2 SVGAGI. CDR3 region: CASKGNRANTEAFF. The CDR3 DNA is TGTGCCAGCAAGGGGAACAGGGCGAACACTGAAGCTTTCTTT.

The J gene is TRBJ1-2, the V gene TRBV15, with D unclear. CDR1 and CDR2 (germline): LNHNV, YYDKDF (reference sequence). Trimming pared 0 bases from V and 5 bases from J, leaving 10 bases between. The CDR3 loop spans 14 amino acids. Here the CDR3 DNA reads TGTGCCACCAGCAGAGACTACGAGGGTTATGGCTACACCTTC. Protein product: CATSRDYEGYGYTF.

The chain is built from TRBV29-1 and TRBJ2-7; 7 bases align to TRBD1. The J segment lost 2 bases and the V segment lost 6 bases, leaving 7 bases of the junction unmatched. Germline CDR1 and CDR2: SQVTM and ANQGSEA. CDR3 size: 13 residues. CDR3 in DNA: TGCAGCGTATCCGGGACAGTGACCTACGAGCAGTACTTC. Encoded protein: CSVSGTVTYEQYF.

The V call is TRBV5-5, the J call TRBJ1-1; a possible D gene is TRBD1 (6 bases). With 4 bases removed from V and 2 bases from J, the gap between germline ends came to 18 bases. Germline assignment: CDR1 SGHKS and CDR2 YYEKEE (reference sequence). The CDR3 is 16 residues long. The chain's CDR3 is CASSKGHQVGNTEAFF. CDR3 DNA sequence: TGTGCCAGCAGCAAGGGACATCAGGTGGGTAACACTGAAGCTTTCTTT. The full variable domain, with the rest looked up from reference TRBV5-5 and TRBJ1-1, is DAGVTQSPTHLIKTRGQQVTLRCSPISGHKSVSWYQQVLGQGPQFIFQYYEKEERGRGNFPDRFSARQFPNYSSELNVNALLLGDSALYLCASSKGHQVGNTEAFFGQGTRLTVV.

The chain recombines TRBV2 with TRBJ2-2, with 13 bases lining up with TRBD2. CDR1 and CDR2 from the germline V gene are SNHLY and FYNNEI. The CDR3 sequence is 16 residues long. V shed 5 bases and J 7 bases; nucleotides not matched to a gene: 7. The CDR3 DNA reads as TGTGCCAGCAGTACACTAGCGGGGGGGCTCGGCGGGGAGCTGTTTTTT. Amino acid sequence: CASSTLAGGLGGELFF.

This chain joins TRBV11-3 and TRBJ1-5; TRBD1 might be the D (5 bases). Trimming left V 1 base short and J 4 bases short, with 20 bases between. This CDR3 is 18 amino acids long. The germline V gene encodes CDR1 SGHNT and CDR2 YENEEA. The CDR3: CASSLVESERRGNQPQHF. CDR3 DNA sequence: TGTGCCAGCAGCTTAGTTGAGTCCGAGAGAAGGGGTAATCAGCCCCAGCATTTT.

The chain uses TRBV2 and TRBJ2-3; 11 positions match TRBD2. V shed 8 bases, J shed 4 bases, and the junction held 11 bases outside the gene matches. Germline V gene data show CDR1 as SNHLY and CDR2 as FYNNEI. This CDR3 contains 16 residues. The CDR3 nucleotides are TGTGCCAGCCATAAACTAGCGGGGGCGGTCGCAGATACGCAGTATTTT. Amino acid sequence: CASHKLAGAVADTQYF.

The rearrangement joins TRBV6-5 to TRBJ1-5; possibly TRBD1 for D (5 bases). The CDR3 totals 13 residues. With 5 bases removed from V and 6 bases from J, the gap between germline ends came to 11 bases. Germline V gives CDR1 MNHEY, CDR2 SVGAGI. The CDR3 spells CASSTYQGQPQHF. In DNA form, the CDR3 reads TGTGCCAGCAGTACGTACCAGGGTCAGCCCCAGCATTTT.

This clone appeared a single time. The chain employs TRBV11-2 and TRBJ2-3; D gene uncertain. Germline V gene data show CDR1 as SGHAT and CDR2 as FQNNGV. V was trimmed by 1 base and J by 6 bases, leaving 5 bases between them. There are 12 residues in the CDR3. This CDR3 is CASSLVLDTQYF. The DNA of the CDR3 is TGTGCCAGCAGCTTAGTCTTGGATACGCAGTATTTT.

The gene calls are TRBV3-1 (or the pseudogene TRBV3-2) and TRBJ1-2; D perhaps matches TRBD1 (5 bases). CDR1 is LGHDT, CDR2 YNNKEL, per germline (reference sequence). There are 14 residues in the CDR3. V lost 2 bases and J 7 bases, leaving 14 bases between the germline ends. The CDR3 spells CASSQRQSRGGYTF. The CDR3 DNA reads TGTGCCAGCAGCCAAAGACAGTCCCGAGGTGGCTACACCTTC.

V gene TRBV30 combines with J gene TRBJ1-3; 7 nucleotides match TRBD1. From germline, CDR1 is GTSNPN and CDR2 SVGIG (reference sequence). After removal of 3 bases from V and 0 bases from J, the junction contained 5 bases not matched to a gene. The CDR3 spans 15 residues. The CDR3 is CAWRGQLSSGNTIYF. The CDR3 nucleotides read TGTGCCTGGAGGGGACAGTTATCCTCTGGAAACACCATATATTTT.

This chain links TRBV2 with TRBJ2-5; 9 nucleotides line up with TRBD1. The J segment lost 1 base and the V segment lost 6 bases, leaving 6 bases of the junction unmatched. Looked up from germline, CDR1 is SNHLY and CDR2 is FYNNEI. The CDR3 totals 15 residues. CDR3 protein: CASRSDRGFQETQYF. The CDR3 DNA sequence: TGTGCCAGCAGATCGGACAGGGGATTCCAAGAGACCCAGTACTTC.

The rearrangement links TRBV4-2 to TRBJ1-4; possibly TRBD1 for D (5 bases). The CDR3 covers 15 residues. V lost 7 bases, J lost 8 bases, and 20 bases lay in between. Per the germline V gene, CDR1 is LGHNA and CDR2 is YNFKEQ. CDR3 in DNA: TGTGCCAGCACCCCCGGCGGGGGGGGAGGAGAAAAACTGTTTTTT. Translated: CASTPGGGGGEKLFF.

The chain combines TRBV2 with TRBJ2-1, with 9 bases that match TRBD1. V lost 9 bases and J lost 4; bases outside the gene matches: 10. Germline CDR1 and CDR2: SNHLY and FYNNEI. The CDR3 is made up of 15 amino acids. The CDR3 spells CARTSRDRDYNEQFF. For the CDR3, the DNA is TGTGCCAGAACGTCCCGGGACAGGGATTACAATGAGCAGTTCTTC.

The V gene is TRBV4-1, the J gene TRBJ1-3, with a weak D call TRBD1 (5 bases). Per the germline V gene, CDR1 is MGHRA and CDR2 is YSYEKL. This CDR3 is 16 amino acids long. The V gene lost 4 bases and the J gene lost 0 bases, with 13 bases spanning the gap. Here the CDR3 reads CASSPSGTNSGNTIYF. CDR3 nucleotide sequence: TGCGCCAGCAGCCCGAGCGGGACTAACTCTGGAAACACCATATATTTT.